This T cell receptor (beta chain) was recovered during a study of T cells and copy number aberrations in small-cell lung cancer. CDR3 length: 16 amino acids. Some clones are missing from TCRdb's copy, which holds only in-frame ones; the method was immunoSEQ multiplex PCR. The sample has 7,000 or so clones, approximately 79% seen once. The chain couples TRBV12-2 to TRBJ2-3; TRBD2 is the table's D call and was not checked against the DNA. TRBV12-2 is termed a pseudogene. The sample comprised normal tissue next to the tumor. The origin of this receptor is a woman in her seventies with small cell lung cancer. Some clones in this sample may be carry-over from other donors' samples. This chain's CDR3 is CASRSNSGGSTDTQYF. The CDR3 nucleotides are TGTGCAAGTCGCTCCAACAGCGGAGGGAGCACAGATACGCAGTATTTT.